The 10 T cell receptor beta chains given below trace back to one sample, sequenced in a study of control samples from healthy donors and cancer patients. Measured with immunoSEQ multiplex PCR; TCRdb has only the in-frame clones, and not every one. The sample records around 150,000 clones, approximately 96% being singletons. Sequencing was performed on blood. The receptor source for this set is a woman aged 35 to 49 in good health.

This sequence joins TRBV19 and TRBJ2-5; tentative D call: TRBD2 (6 bases). The CDR3 extends over 14 amino acids. In germline, CDR1 is LNHDA, CDR2 SQIVND (reference sequence). V was trimmed by 5 bases and J by 1 base, leaving 11 bases between them. The CDR3 is CASSPGDFQETQYF. DNA for the CDR3: TGTGCCAGTAGTCCGGGGGACTTCCAAGAGACCCAGTACTTC.

The chain recombines TRBV10-2 with TRBJ2-1; no reliable D call. Per the germline V gene, CDR1 is WSHSY and CDR2 is SAAADI. Trimming took 7 bases from V and 9 from J, leaving 10 bases between them. This CDR3 contains 11 residues. This CDR3 is CASTRVGEQFF. CDR3 nucleotides: TGCGCCAGCACTAGAGTTGGTGAGCAGTTCTTC.

The gene calls are TRBV5-1 and TRBJ2-7; maybe TRBD1 (5 bases). The V gene lost 7 bases and the J gene lost 3 bases, with 17 bases spanning the gap. The CDR3 covers 14 residues. Germline V gives CDR1 SGHRS, CDR2 YFSETQ. CDR3 in amino acids: CASGPTAQDYEQYF. The CDR3 region has the DNA TGCGCCAGCGGCCCGACAGCCCAAGACTACGAGCAGTACTTC.

This chain uses TRBV19 with TRBJ1-3; D unclear. The V gene's germline CDR1 is LNHDA and CDR2 SQIVND (reference sequence). The length of the CDR3 is 15 residues. V lost 2 bases, J lost 0 bases, and 8 bases lay in between. The CDR3 DNA follows: TGTGCCAGTAGTATATTGCAGAGCTCTGGAAACACCATATATTTT. Its translation: CASSILQSSGNTIYF.

The chain recombines TRBV7-9 with TRBJ2-7; 7 positions agree with TRBD1. With 6 bases clipped from V and 2 bases from J, the junction kept 16 bases outside the gene matches. Germline loops: CDR1 SEHNR, CDR2 FQNEAQ (reference sequence). The CDR3 loop spans 17 amino acids. The CDR3 nucleotides are TGTGCCAGCAGTCATGAGAAACGACAGGGTTATACCTACGAGCAGTACTTC. This sequence encodes CASSHEKRQGYTYEQYF.

The chain combines TRBV6-2 or TRBV6-3 with TRBJ2-6; D not resolved. Germline CDR1 and CDR2: MNHEY and SVGEGT. Trimming took off 2 bases at V and 0 bases at J, with 5 bases between the two ends. The CDR3 sequence is 15 residues long. The CDR3 is CASSYRNSGANVLTF. CDR3 in DNA: TGTGCCAGCAGTTACCGGAACTCTGGGGCCAACGTCCTGACTTTC.

The rearrangement links TRBV5-1 to TRBJ1-2, with TRBD1 matching 9 bases. Germline V lookup: CDR1 SGHRS, CDR2 YFSETQ. The CDR3 totals 16 residues. Trimming took 4 bases from V and 7 from J; bases not matched to a gene: 14. The CDR3 here is CASSPGQGLIISGYTF. CDR3 sequence (DNA): TGCGCCAGCAGCCCGGGACAGGGTCTTATCATCTCTGGCTACACCTTC.

V is TRBV6-2 or TRBV6-3 and J is TRBJ1-2; 9 bases fit TRBD1. V trimming: 0 bases; J trimming: 4 bases; junction bases outside the gene matches: 9. The CDR3 is 17 amino acids. Germline-derived CDR1 and CDR2 are MNHEY and SVGEGT. The DNA for the CDR3 is TGTGCCAGCAGTTACTCGAGGGACAGGGAGCACGGCTATGGCTACACCTTC. Encoded protein: CASSYSRDREHGYGYTF.

V gene TRBV10-2 combines with J gene TRBJ1-3; D ambiguous. From germline, CDR1 is WSHSY and CDR2 SAAADI. Trimming shortened V by 6 bases and J by 1 base, and 16 bases separated the two germline ends. The CDR3 contains 16 residues. CDR3 protein: CASSNPQWVSGNTIYF. CDR3 in DNA: TGCGCCAGCAGCAATCCACAGTGGGTGTCTGGAAACACCATATATTTT.

The chain joins TRBV20-1 to TRBJ2-5; no clear D. The CDR3 contains 11 residues. The V end was cut by 5 bases, the J end by 7 bases, with 11 bases between. The V gene's germline CDR1 is DFQATT and CDR2 SNEGSKA (reference sequence). CDR3 coding DNA: TGCAGTGCTTCGGTCCCGGGGACCCAGTACTTC. Amino acids: CSASVPGTQYF.